This T cell receptor beta chain was sequenced for a study of patients and donors after allogeneic stem cell transplantation. TCRdb called the RT-PCR reads again in MiXCR, with one record for every CDR3 protein. The table lists 200,000 to 250,000 distinct CDR3 sequences, roughly 14% of them singletons. Germline loops: CDR1 SGHNT, CDR2 YYREEE (reference sequence). The trim removed 3 bases at V and 6 bases at J, leaving 11 bases unmatched. The CDR3 has 16 residues. The V and J genes are TRBV5-4 and TRBJ2-2, with 7 bases matching TRBD1. This receptor was obtained from a human donor who was either an allogeneic HSCT recipient or a stem cell or donor lymphocyte infusion donor (not recorded which). It is not recorded whose cells these are; they may come from a transplant donor. Sequenced: blood, either unsorted or a sorted T cell fraction (not recorded which). The CDR3 bases are TGTGCCAGCAGCTCGGGACAGCTTAAAGCTGCCGGGGAGCTGTTTTTT. Amino acids: CASSSGQLKAAGELFF.